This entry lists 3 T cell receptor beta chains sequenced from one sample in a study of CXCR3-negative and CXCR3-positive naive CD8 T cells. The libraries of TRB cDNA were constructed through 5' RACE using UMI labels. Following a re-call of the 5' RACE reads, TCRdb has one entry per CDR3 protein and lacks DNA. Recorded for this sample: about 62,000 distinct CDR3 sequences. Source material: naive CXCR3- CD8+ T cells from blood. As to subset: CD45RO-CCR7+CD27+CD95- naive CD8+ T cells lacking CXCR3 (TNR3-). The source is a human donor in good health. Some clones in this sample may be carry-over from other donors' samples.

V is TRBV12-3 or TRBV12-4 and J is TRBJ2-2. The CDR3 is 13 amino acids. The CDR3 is CASSDHNTGELFF.

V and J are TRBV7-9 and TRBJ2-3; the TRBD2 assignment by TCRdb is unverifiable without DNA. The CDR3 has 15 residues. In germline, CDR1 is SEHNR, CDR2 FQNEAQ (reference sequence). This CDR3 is CASSSTSGGVDTQYF. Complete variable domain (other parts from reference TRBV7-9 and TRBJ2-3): DTGVSQNPRHKITKRGQNVTFRCDPISEHNRLYWYRQTLGQGPEFLTYFQNEAQLEKSRLLSDRFSAERPKGSFSTLEIQRTEQGDSAMYLCASSSTSGGVDTQYFGPGTRLTVL.

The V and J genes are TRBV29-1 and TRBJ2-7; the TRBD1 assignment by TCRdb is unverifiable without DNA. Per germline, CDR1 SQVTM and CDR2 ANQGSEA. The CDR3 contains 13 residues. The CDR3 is CSVGTDPDYEQYF.